This TCR beta chain was documented in a study of cytotoxic CD8 clonotypes in ibrutinib-treated CLL. In the study overall: After median about 71 months, approximately 15 stayed in remission, about twelve progressed; responses some 25 partial, 2 complete.

The repertoire was sequenced with immunoSEQ multiplex PCR; TCRdb's copy has only in-frame clones and lacks some. Among over 100,000 clones listed, 80% to 90% were seen once. The study, taken as a whole, reports: The study found clonality rose at ibrutinib response, then fell toward baseline at progression.

Turning to this clone: The antigen remains unidentified.

The sample here was PBMCs, taken after 24 months of ibrutinib treatment. The clonotype comes from a human donor with chronic lymphocytic leukemia.

The chain's CDR3 is CASSKLGGYEQYF. CDR3 nucleotides: TGTGCCAGTAGTAAACTAGGAGGCTACGAGCAGTACTTC. The chain recombines TRBV19 with TRBJ2-7; tentatively, D is TRBD2 (5 bases). V was clipped by 4 bases and J by 3 bases, with 10 bases between them. CDR1 LNHDA and CDR2 SQIVND come from the germline V gene (reference sequence). This CDR3 is built from 13 residues.